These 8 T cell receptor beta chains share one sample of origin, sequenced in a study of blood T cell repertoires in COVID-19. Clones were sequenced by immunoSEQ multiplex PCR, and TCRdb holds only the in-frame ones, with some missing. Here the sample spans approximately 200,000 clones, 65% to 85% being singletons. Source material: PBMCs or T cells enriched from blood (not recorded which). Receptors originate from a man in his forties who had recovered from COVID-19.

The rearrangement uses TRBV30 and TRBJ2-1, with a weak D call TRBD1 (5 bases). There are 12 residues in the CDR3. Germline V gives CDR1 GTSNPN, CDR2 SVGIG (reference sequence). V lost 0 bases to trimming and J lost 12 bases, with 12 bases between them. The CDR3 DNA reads TGTGCCTGGAGTGTAAACAGGCGCGGGCAGTTCTTC. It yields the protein CAWSVNRRGQFF.

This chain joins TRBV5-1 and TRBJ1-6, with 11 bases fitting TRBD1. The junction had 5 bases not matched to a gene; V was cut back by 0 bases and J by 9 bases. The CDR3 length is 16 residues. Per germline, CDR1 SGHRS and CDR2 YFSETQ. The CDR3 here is CASSLEGQGAGSPLHF. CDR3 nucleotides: TGCGCCAGCAGCTTGGAAGGACAGGGGGCCGGTTCACCCCTCCACTTT.

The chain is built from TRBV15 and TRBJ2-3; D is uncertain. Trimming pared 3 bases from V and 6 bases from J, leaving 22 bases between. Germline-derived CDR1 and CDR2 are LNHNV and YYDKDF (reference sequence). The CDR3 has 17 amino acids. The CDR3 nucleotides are TGTGCCACCAGCAGGGAGCGCTTGGGTAGGCTAAGGGATACGCAGTATTTT. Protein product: CATSRERLGRLRDTQYF.

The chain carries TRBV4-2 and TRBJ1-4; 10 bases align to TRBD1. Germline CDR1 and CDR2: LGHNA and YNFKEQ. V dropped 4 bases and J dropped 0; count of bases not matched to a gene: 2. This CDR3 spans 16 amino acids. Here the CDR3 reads CASSPGQGATNEKLFF. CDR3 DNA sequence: TGTGCCAGCAGCCCCGGACAGGGGGCAACTAATGAAAAACTGTTTTTT.

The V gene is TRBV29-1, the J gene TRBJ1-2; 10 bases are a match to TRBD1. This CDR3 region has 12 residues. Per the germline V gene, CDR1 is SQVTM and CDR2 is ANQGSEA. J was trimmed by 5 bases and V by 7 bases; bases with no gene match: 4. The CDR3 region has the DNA TGCAGCGGATGGACAGGGGGGTATGGCTACACCTTC. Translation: CSGWTGGYGYTF.

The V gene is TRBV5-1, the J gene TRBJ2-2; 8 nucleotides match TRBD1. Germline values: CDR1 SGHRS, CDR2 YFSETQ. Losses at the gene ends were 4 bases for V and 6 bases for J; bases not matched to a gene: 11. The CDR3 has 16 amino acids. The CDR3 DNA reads TGCGCCAGCAGCCCGGGTTTACAGGGGGGCTCCGGGGAGCTGTTTTTT. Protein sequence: CASSPGLQGGSGELFF.

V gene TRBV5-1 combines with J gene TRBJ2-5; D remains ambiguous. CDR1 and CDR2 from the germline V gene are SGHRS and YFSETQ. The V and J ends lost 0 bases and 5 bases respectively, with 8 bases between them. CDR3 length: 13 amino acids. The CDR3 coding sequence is TGCGCCAGCAGCTTGGAGATCGGGGAGACCCAGTACTTC. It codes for CASSLEIGETQYF.

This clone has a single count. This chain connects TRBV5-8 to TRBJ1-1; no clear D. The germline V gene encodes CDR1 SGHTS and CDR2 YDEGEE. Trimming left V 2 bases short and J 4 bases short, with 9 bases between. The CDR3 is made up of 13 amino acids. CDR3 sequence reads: CASSFPGVTEAFF. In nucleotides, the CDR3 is TGTGCCAGCAGCTTTCCCGGGGTCACTGAAGCTTTCTTT.